One sample yielded the 26 T cell receptor beta chains listed below, sequenced in a study of cytomegalovirus exposure and HLA in healthy donors (dated by TCRdb to about 2017). Receptor libraries were prepared by the immunoSEQ multiplex PCR assay. For the multiplex PCR, a mixture combining 60 forward primers for TCR Vbeta segments and 13 reverse primers for TCR Jbeta segments was used. TCRdb provides this immuneACCESS table in a form limited to in-frame rearrangements. Some clones are lacking; in checked studies, under half of them reflect an unresolved V gene, and why the rest are absent is not known. This sample comprises about 120,000 clones, approximately 58% of them detected only once. 2.2% of the sample goes to the ten largest clones. Sequences were obtained from PBMCs. These TCRs come from a woman in her twenties or thirties in good health and CMV-seronegative.

In this sample, this clone turned up a few times. The chain links TRBV29-1 to TRBJ2-7; TRBD2 matches 15 bases. CDR3 size: 15 residues. The germline gives CDR1 SQVTM, CDR2 ANQGSEA. J gave up 6 bases and V 7 bases, and 10 bases lay outside the gene matches. The CDR3 loop is CSASGTSGRLGEQYF. The CDR3 DNA reads as TGCAGCGCCTCCGGGACTAGCGGGAGGCTCGGCGAGCAGTACTTC.

The chain employs TRBV30 and TRBJ2-5, with 7 bases matching TRBD1. The end of the DNA is better explained by TRBJ2-7, so the J call may be wrong. The CDR3 totals 13 residues. Germline V gives CDR1 GTSNPN, CDR2 SVGIG (reference sequence). CDR3 sequence reads: CAWDRASSYEQYF. The CDR3 coding sequence is TGTGCCTGGGACAGGGCATCCTCCTACGAGCAGTACTTC.

The chain uses TRBV27 and TRBJ2-2; 13 positions agree with TRBD2. J gave up 6 bases and V 4 bases, and 5 bases lay outside the gene matches. Germline V gene sequence: CDR1 MNHEY, CDR2 SMNVEV (reference sequence). The CDR3 totals 16 residues. The CDR3 nucleotides read TGTGCCAGCAGTTCGGGGACTAGCGGGAATGCCGGGGAGCTGTTTTTT. Its protein product is CASSSGTSGNAGELFF.

The rearrangement uses TRBV5-6 and TRBJ2-5; D remains ambiguous. The length of the CDR3 is 11 residues. The germline V gene encodes CDR1 SGHDT and CDR2 YYEEEE. Trimming shortened V by 3 bases and J by 6 bases, and 6 bases separated the two germline ends. DNA of the CDR3: TGTGCCAGCAGCTCCCGTCAGACCCAGTACTTC. Translating it yields CASSSRQTQYF.

The CDR3 region has the DNA TGTGCCAGCAGCTTAGGCAGGGGGCCATCCTACGAGCAGTACTTC. As protein: CASSLGRGPSYEQYF. The chain carries TRBV7-2 and TRBJ2-7, with 8 bases lining up with TRBD1. The CDR3 spans 15 residues. Germline CDR1 is SGHTA and CDR2 is FQGNSA. J gave up 1 base and V 1 base, and 3 bases lay outside the gene matches. The variable domain in full, with the rest retrieved from reference TRBV7-2 and TRBJ2-7, is GAGVSQSPSNKVTEKGKDVELRCDPISGHTALYWYRQSLGQGLEFLIYFQGNSAPDKSGLPSDRFSAERTGGSVSTLTIQRTQQEDSAVYLCASSLGRGPSYEQYFGPGTRLTVT.

The chain recombines TRBV9 with TRBJ1-5; 8 bases line up with TRBD1. The J segment lost 4 bases and the V segment lost 10 bases, leaving 16 bases of the junction unmatched. CDR1 and CDR2 (germline): SGDLS, YYNGEE. The CDR3 runs to 16 residues. The CDR3 coding sequence is TGTGCCCACGGAGAGACGGACAGGGTTGGAAATCAGCCCCAGCATTTT. Translating it yields CAHGETDRVGNQPQHF.

This clone was seen a handful of times. The rearrangement joins TRBV4-2 to TRBJ2-1; 10 nucleotides line up with TRBD2. This CDR3 has 15 residues. The germline gives CDR1 LGHNA, CDR2 YNFKEQ. V gave up 1 base and J gave up 10 bases; unmatched junction bases: 7. The CDR3 is CASSQAGSGRGEQFF. The CDR3 DNA is TGTGCCAGCAGCCAAGCCGGAAGCGGGAGGGGCGAGCAGTTCTTC.

The chain joins TRBV4-1 to TRBJ2-1, with 9 bases that match TRBD2. CDR3 length: 19 residues. V lost 0 bases to trimming and J lost 4 bases; unmatched junction nucleotides: 13. The germline V gene has CDR1 MGHRA and CDR2 YSYEKL. The CDR3 sequence is CASSQDLIGVSGRYNEQFF. CDR3 bases: TGCGCCAGCAGCCAAGATCTTATCGGCGTGAGCGGGAGGTACAATGAGCAGTTCTTC.

The chain couples TRBV19 to TRBJ2-3; D not resolved. Germline V gene data show CDR1 as LNHDA and CDR2 as SQIVND (reference sequence). The CDR3 runs 18 residues. V shed 2 bases and J shed 1 base, with 19 bases lying between them. CDR3 residues: CASSITGGPSVGTDTQYF. CDR3 bases: TGTGCCAGTAGTATAACGGGTGGTCCCTCCGTGGGCACAGATACGCAGTATTTT. Looking up the rest from reference TRBV19 and TRBJ2-3 gives the full variable domain: DGGITQSPKYLFRKEGQNVTLSCEQNLNHDAMYWYRQDPGQGLRLIYYSQIVNDFQKGDIAEGYSVSREKKESFPLTVTSAQKNPTAFYLCASSITGGPSVGTDTQYFGPGTRLTVL.

The chain has TRBV5-4 and TRBJ1-4; 7 positions agree with TRBD1. V dropped 2 bases and J dropped 7; count of bases not matched to a gene: 5. Germline-derived CDR1 and CDR2 are SGHNT and YYREEE (reference sequence). This CDR3 has 14 residues. CDR3 protein: CASSLQGRSEKLFF. The CDR3 region has the DNA TGTGCCAGCAGCTTACAGGGGAGAAGTGAAAAACTGTTTTTT.

CDR3 bases: TGCGCCAGCAGCCTGAGCTCTGGGGCCAACGTCCTGACTTTC. This gives the protein CASSLSSGANVLTF. The chain recombines TRBV4-1 with TRBJ2-6; unclear D gene. V lost 4 bases and J 0 bases, leaving 4 bases between the germline ends. This CDR3 is built from 14 residues. The V gene's germline CDR1 is MGHRA and CDR2 YSYEKL.

The CDR3 DNA follows: TGTGCCAGCACCTCGCCCGACAGATACTATGGCTACACCTTC. Encoded protein: CASTSPDRYYGYTF. The rearrangement links TRBV28 to TRBJ1-2; tentatively, D is TRBD1 (5 bases). Trimming stripped 7 bases from V and 3 bases from J, with 15 bases between. Germline lookup yields CDR1 MDHEN and CDR2 SYDVKM. This CDR3 has 14 residues.

The chain combines TRBV27 with TRBJ1-1; the match to TRBD1 covers 9 bases. Germline assignment: CDR1 MNHEY and CDR2 SMNVEV (reference sequence). The junction had 2 bases not matched to a gene; V was cut back by 1 base and J by 8 bases. This CDR3 has 13 amino acids. DNA of the CDR3: TGTGCCAGCAGTTTATGGGGACAGGGAGAAGCTTTCTTT. It is translated as CASSLWGQGEAFF.

A few counts support this clone. The chain is built from TRBV5-1 and TRBJ1-1; possible D gene TRBD1, 6 bases. The germline V gene has CDR1 SGHRS and CDR2 YFSETQ. The CDR3 runs 15 residues. V gave up 3 bases and J gave up 3 bases, with 15 bases separating them. This CDR3 is CASSSVGPGDTEAFF. CDR3 nucleotides: TGCGCCAGCAGCTCGGTGGGGCCAGGGGACACTGAAGCTTTCTTT.

The rearrangement joins TRBV30 to TRBJ2-7; D unclear. Germline V lookup: CDR1 GTSNPN, CDR2 SVGIG (reference sequence). V gave up 2 bases and J gave up 6 bases, with 14 bases separating them. The CDR3 is made up of 13 amino acids. In nucleotides, the CDR3 is TGTGCCTGGAGTCCCCTCATGATAGCCGAGCAGTACTTC. It specifies CAWSPLMIAEQYF.

The rearrangement joins TRBV19 to TRBJ1-1; 11 bases fit TRBD1. V gave up 3 bases and J gave up 5 bases; unmatched junction bases: 5. Germline assignment: CDR1 LNHDA and CDR2 SQIVND (reference sequence). This CDR3 has 15 amino acids. CDR3: CASSIVGQGGTEAFF. DNA for the CDR3: TGTGCCAGTAGTATTGTGGGACAGGGGGGAACTGAAGCTTTCTTT. The full variable domain, its missing parts supplied by reference TRBV19 and TRBJ1-1, is DGGITQSPKYLFRKEGQNVTLSCEQNLNHDAMYWYRQDPGQGLRLIYYSQIVNDFQKGDIAEGYSVSREKKESFPLTVTSAQKNPTAFYLCASSIVGQGGTEAFFGQGTRLTVV.

The gene calls are TRBV14 and TRBJ1-3, with unresolved D. The ends were cut back, 2 bases at V and 4 bases at J, with 3 bases in the middle. The germline V gene encodes CDR1 SGHDN and CDR2 FVKESK. The CDR3 covers 12 residues. CDR3 loop: CASSQSGNTIYF. CDR3 coding DNA: TGTGCCAGCAGCCAATCGGGAAACACCATATATTTT.

The rearrangement joins TRBV6-1 to TRBJ1-1; the D gene is possibly TRBD1 (6 bases). The germline V gene encodes CDR1 MNHNS and CDR2 SASEGT. Trimming pared 7 bases from V and 6 bases from J, leaving 9 bases between. This CDR3 is built from 11 residues. Written as DNA, the CDR3 is TGTGCCAGCAAACAGGGTTCTGAAGCTTTCTTT. Its translation: CASKQGSEAFF.

The V and J genes are TRBV19 and TRBJ2-1; D might be TRBD2 (6 bases). This CDR3 is 15 amino acids long. The V gene's germline CDR1 is LNHDA and CDR2 SQIVND (reference sequence). Trimming left V 3 bases short and J 3 bases short, with 12 bases between. CDR3 DNA sequence: TGTGCCAGTAGTATGAGCGGGCTAGACTACAATGAGCAGTTCTTC. This sequence encodes CASSMSGLDYNEQFF. The whole variable domain, remainder taken from reference TRBV19 and TRBJ2-1, is DGGITQSPKYLFRKEGQNVTLSCEQNLNHDAMYWYRQDPGQGLRLIYYSQIVNDFQKGDIAEGYSVSREKKESFPLTVTSAQKNPTAFYLCASSMSGLDYNEQFFGPGTRLTVL.

This chain joins TRBV5-1 and TRBJ2-3, with 14 bases lining up with TRBD2. The CDR3 length is 18 residues. V was clipped by 4 bases and J by 5 bases; unmatched bases: 12. The germline V gene has CDR1 SGHRS and CDR2 YFSETQ. The CDR3 DNA is TGCGCCAGCAGCCATGGAGGGACTAGCGGGAGATCGGGAGATACGCAGTATTTT. It yields the protein CASSHGGTSGRSGDTQYF.

The chain has TRBV6-4 and TRBJ2-1; 12 nucleotides match TRBD2. V was clipped by 6 bases and J by 8 bases; unmatched bases: 8. Germline CDR1 MRHNA, CDR2 SNTAGT. This CDR3 is 15 amino acids long. This chain's CDR3 is CASSLTSGSSHEQFF. Here the CDR3 DNA reads TGTGCCAGCAGCCTGACTAGCGGGAGCTCCCATGAGCAGTTCTTC.

The chain employs TRBV2 and TRBJ1-5; 9 bases line up with TRBD1. Germline CDR1 and CDR2: SNHLY and FYNNEI. The CDR3 spans 15 residues. Trimming removed 5 bases from V and 7 bases from J; junction bases left unmatched: 9. DNA for the CDR3: TGTGCCAGCAGTCGAACACAGGGGGCGGGGCAGCCCCAGCATTTT. It codes for CASSRTQGAGQPQHF.

This clone was seen just once. The chain uses TRBV6-1 and TRBJ1-1; 9 nucleotides match TRBD1. The germline V gene encodes CDR1 MNHNS and CDR2 SASEGT. The CDR3 consists of 13 residues. J was trimmed by 11 bases and V by 1 base; bases with no gene match: 5. CDR3 in amino acids: CASSEEQGAGAFF. CDR3 in DNA: TGTGCCAGCAGTGAAGAACAGGGGGCGGGGGCTTTCTTT.

The genes are TRBV12-5 and TRBJ2-1; 10 bases are shared with TRBD2. The V gene end was trimmed by 1 base and the J gene end by 8 bases; junction bases not matched to a gene: 8. Germline lookup yields CDR1 LGHNT and CDR2 FRNRAP. This CDR3 region has 16 residues. The CDR3: CASGLALAGTAHEQFF. CDR3 bases: TGTGCTAGTGGTTTGGCACTAGCGGGAACGGCCCATGAGCAGTTCTTC. Full variable domain (remainder filled in from reference TRBV12-5 and TRBJ2-1): DARVTQTPRHKVTEMGQEVTMRCQPILGHNTVFWYRQTMMQGLELLAYFRNRAPLDDSGMPKDRFSAEMPDATLATLKIQPSEPRDSAVYFCASGLALAGTAHEQFFGPGTRLTVL.

The chain has TRBV28 and TRBJ1-2; maybe TRBD1 (5 bases). The V end lost 8 bases, the J end lost 4 bases, and 17 bases lay between the germline ends. Germline V gene sequence: CDR1 MDHEN, CDR2 SYDVKM. The CDR3 runs to 14 residues. For the CDR3, the DNA is TGTGCCAGCCTGTACCCAGGGCCGGGCTATGGCTACACCTTC. Translation gives CASLYPGPGYGYTF.

A few counts support this clone. This rearrangement joins TRBV4-3 to TRBJ1-1; perhaps TRBD1 as D (6 bases). This CDR3 has 16 amino acids. Trimming pared 4 bases from V and 3 bases from J, leaving 18 bases between. From germline, CDR1 is LGHNA and CDR2 YSLEER. The DNA for the CDR3 is TGCGCCAGCAGCCGGATTTCCGGGACACCTTACACTGAAGCTTTCTTT. This encodes CASSRISGTPYTEAFF.